This T cell receptor delta chain was recovered during a study of Vδ1+ human thymocytes. Whole-study findings and limits: Thymic TRG and TRD repertoires appeared highly polyclonal, with Gaussian CDR3 length distributions.

With V trimmed by 1 base and J by 1 base, 20 bases remained unmatched. Germline V lookup: CDR1 TSWWSYY, CDR2 QGS. This CDR3 is built from 21 residues. The template was reverse-transcribed extracted RNA. The CDR3 regions were amplified by multiplex PCR from V-gene primers to a constant-region primer. TCRdb ran CATT on the multiplex PCR reads. The sample holds under 25,000 delta-chain clones, roughly 8% seen once. As to this clone: The antigen remains undetermined.

Sequenced: Vdelta1+ gamma-delta thymocytes from the thymus. This sample's subset: FACS-sorted CD3+ TCRalphabeta- TCRVdelta1+ TCRVdelta2- thymocytes. V and J are TRDV1 and TRDJ1, with 8 bases lining up with TRDD3. The sequence derives from a child less than two years old who had congenital heart surgery. CDR3 sequence (DNA): TGTGCTCTTGGGGAACGTCCGACCTACTGGGGGGTACGTTGGGGCACCGATAAACTCATCTTT. Protein: CALGERPTYWGVRWGTDKLIF.